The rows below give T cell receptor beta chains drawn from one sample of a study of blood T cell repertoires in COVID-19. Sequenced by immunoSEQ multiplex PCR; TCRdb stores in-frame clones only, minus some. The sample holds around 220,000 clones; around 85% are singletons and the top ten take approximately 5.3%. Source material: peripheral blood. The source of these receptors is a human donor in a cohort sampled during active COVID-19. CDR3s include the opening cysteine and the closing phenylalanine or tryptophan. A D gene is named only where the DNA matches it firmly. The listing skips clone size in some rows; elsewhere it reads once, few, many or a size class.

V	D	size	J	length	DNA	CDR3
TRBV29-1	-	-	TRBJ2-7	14	TGCAGCGTTGCAAGCCCGGTGGGGGGCTACGAGCAGTACTTC	CSVASPVGGYEQYF
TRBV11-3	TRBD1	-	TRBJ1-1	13	TGTGCCAGCAGTCCCGGACAGGGAAGAGAAGCTTTCTTT	CASSPGQGREAFF
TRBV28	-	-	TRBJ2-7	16	TGTGCCAGCAGTGCCCATTACGGGACGGGAGCCTACGAGCAGTACTTC	CASSAHYGTGAYEQYF
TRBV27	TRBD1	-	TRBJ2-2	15	TGTGCCAGCAGTCGGGACAGACCGAACACCGGGGAGCTGTTTTTT	CASSRDRPNTGELFF
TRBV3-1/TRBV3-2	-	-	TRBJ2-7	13	TGTGCCAGCAGCCACCCTGCGAGCTACGAGCAGTACTTC	CASSHPASYEQYF
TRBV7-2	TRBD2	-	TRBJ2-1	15	TGTGCCAGCAGTTATCGGACTAGCGGAGCTCGGGAGCAGTTCTTC	CASSYRTSGAREQFF
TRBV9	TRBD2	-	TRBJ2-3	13	TGTGCCAGCCCTACTAGCGGCACAGATACGCAGTATTTT	CASPTSGTDTQYF
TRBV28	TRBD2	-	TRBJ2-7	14	TGTGCCAGCGGAATTAGCGGGAGGTCCTACGAGCAGTACTTC	CASGISGRSYEQYF
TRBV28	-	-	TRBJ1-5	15	TGTGCCAGCAGTTTAGGGGGGGCCGACAATCAGCCCCAGCATTTT	CASSLGGADNQPQHF
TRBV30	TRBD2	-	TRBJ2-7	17	TGTGCCTGGGGACGCTTCATGTTAGCGGGAGCTCTTAACGAGCAGTACTTC	CAWGRFMLAGALNEQYF
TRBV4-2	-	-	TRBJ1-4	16	TGTGCCAGCAGCCAAGCACGGGGGTCCACTAATGAAAAACTGTTTTTT	CASSQARGSTNEKLFF
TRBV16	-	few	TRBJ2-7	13	TGTGCCAGCAGCCAACCAGGCTCCTACGAGCAGTACTTC	CASSQPGSYEQYF
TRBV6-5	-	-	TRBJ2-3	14	TGTGCCAGCGGTAAGGACTCGCTCACAGATACGCAGTATTTT	CASGKDSLTDTQYF
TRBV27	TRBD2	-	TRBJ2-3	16	TGTGCCAGCCCTCCCCGGGCTAGCGGGAGACCAGATACGCAGTATTTT	CASPPRASGRPDTQYF
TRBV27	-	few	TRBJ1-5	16	TGTGCCAGCAGTTTATCATCCCTACGGGGCAATCAGCCCCAGCATTTT	CASSLSSLRGNQPQHF
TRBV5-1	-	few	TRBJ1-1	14	TGCGCCAGCAGCTTGGGCAGGGGATACACTGAAGCTTTCTTT	CASSLGRGYTEAFF
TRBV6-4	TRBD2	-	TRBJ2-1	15	TGTGCCAGCAGTGAACTAGCGGGGTTTTTAGGGGAGCAGTTCTTC	CASSELAGFLGEQFF
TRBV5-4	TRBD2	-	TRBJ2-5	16	TGTGCCAGCAGCGTGGGACTAGCGGGCCCCCAAGAGACCCAGTACTTC	CASSVGLAGPQETQYF
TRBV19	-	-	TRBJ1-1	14	TGTGCCAGTAGTATCCAGGGCGGCAACACTGAAGCTTTCTTT	CASSIQGGNTEAFF
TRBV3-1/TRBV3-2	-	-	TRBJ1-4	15	TGTGCCAGCAGCCAAGACCCAGGGCTTAACGAAAAACTGTTTTTT	CASSQDPGLNEKLFF
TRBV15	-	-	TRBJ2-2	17	TGTGCCACCAGCTCCTATGGGGCAGTCGAGACCACCGGGGAGCTGTTTTTT	CATSSYGAVETTGELFF
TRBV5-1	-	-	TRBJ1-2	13	TGCGCCAGCAGCTTGGTTCTACGGGATGGCTACACCTTC	CASSLVLRDGYTF
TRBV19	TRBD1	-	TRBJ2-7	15	TGTGCCAGTAGCAGGACAGGGGGCCTTTCCTACGAGCAGTACTTC	CASSRTGGLSYEQYF
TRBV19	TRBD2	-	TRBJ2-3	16	TGTGCCAGTAGTATTTCAGCGGGAGTGGGGACAGATACGCAGTATTTT	CASSISAGVGTDTQYF
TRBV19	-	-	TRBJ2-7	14	TGTGCCAGTCTACGAAGGACTCCTCTTACCGAGCAGTACTTC	CASLRRTPLTEQYF
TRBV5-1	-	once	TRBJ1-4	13	TGCGCCAGCAGCCGGGCCCCCGAGGGAAAACTGTTTTTT	CASSRAPEGKLFF
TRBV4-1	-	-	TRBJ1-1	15	TGCGCCAGCAGCCAAGAGAGGCAAACGGACACTGAAGCTTTCTTT	CASSQERQTDTEAFF
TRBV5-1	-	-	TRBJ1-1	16	TGCGCCAGCAGCTGGACCTGGGGGCAGGCGAACACTGAAGCTTTCTTT	CASSWTWGQANTEAFF
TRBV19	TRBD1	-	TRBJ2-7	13	TGTGCCAGTAGTTTTACAGGGGCCTACGAGCAGTACTTC	CASSFTGAYEQYF
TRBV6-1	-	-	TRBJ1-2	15	TGTGCCAGCAGTGAACAGGCCCTATCTAACTATGGCTACACCTTC	CASSEQALSNYGYTF
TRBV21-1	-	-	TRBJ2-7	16	TGTGCCAGCAGCATCCAAGAGGGATCAGCGGTCCACGAGCAGTACTTC	CASSIQEGSAVHEQYF
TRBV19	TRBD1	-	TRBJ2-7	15	TGTGCCAGTAGTGCCCGGGGACAGGGTACCGACGAGCAGTACTTC	CASSARGQGTDEQYF
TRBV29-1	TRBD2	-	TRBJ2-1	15	TGCAGCGTTGAGGGAGGGAGCTCCCTGAACAATGAGCAGTTCTTC	CSVEGGSSLNNEQFF
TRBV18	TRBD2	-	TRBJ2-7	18	TGTGCCAGCTCACCCGGACTAGCGGGAGGCCTTTTTGCCTACGAGCAGTACTTC	CASSPGLAGGLFAYEQYF
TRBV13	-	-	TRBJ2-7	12	TGTGCCAGCAGCTTAGGCAGGGTCGAGCAGTACTTC	CASSLGRVEQYF
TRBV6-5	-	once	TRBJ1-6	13	TGTGCCAGCAGTTACTACCAGGGTTCACCCCTCCACTTT	CASSYYQGSPLHF
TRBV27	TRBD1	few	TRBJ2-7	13	TGTGCCAGCAGTAGGACCTGGACAGGGGGCCAGTACTTC	CASSRTWTGGQYF
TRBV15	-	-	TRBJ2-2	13	TGTGCCACCAGCAGAGTTAGTAAGTTGGAGCTGTTTTTT	CATSRVSKLELFF
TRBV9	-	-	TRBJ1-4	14	TGTGCCAGCAGCGCCCGGGGGGATGAGGAAAAACTGTTTTTT	CASSARGDEEKLFF
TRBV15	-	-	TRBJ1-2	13	TGTGCCACCAGCGTTAGAGGTGGCTATGGCTACACCTTC	CATSVRGGYGYTF
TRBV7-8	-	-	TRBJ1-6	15	TGTGCCAGCAGCTTCTGGAGCTCCTATAATTCACCCCTCCACTTT	CASSFWSSYNSPLHF
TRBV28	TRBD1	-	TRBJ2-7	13	TGTGCCAGCAGTCGGACAGGCCCCTACGAGCAGTACTTC	CASSRTGPYEQYF
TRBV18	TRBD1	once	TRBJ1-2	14	TGTGCCAGCTCATTAAGCCAGGGGGCTAATGGCTACACCTTC	CASSLSQGANGYTF
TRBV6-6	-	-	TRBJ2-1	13	TGTGCCAGCAAATTGGCAGGGGACAATGAGCAGTTCTTC	CASKLAGDNEQFF
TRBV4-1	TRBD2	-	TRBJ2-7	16	TGCGCCAGCAGCCAAACTAGCGCCTTCAGCTCCTACGAGCAGTACTTC	CASSQTSAFSSYEQYF
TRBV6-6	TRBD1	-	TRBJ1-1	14	TGTGCCAGCAGTTGGGGACAGGGGAACACTGAAGCTTTCTTT	CASSWGQGNTEAFF